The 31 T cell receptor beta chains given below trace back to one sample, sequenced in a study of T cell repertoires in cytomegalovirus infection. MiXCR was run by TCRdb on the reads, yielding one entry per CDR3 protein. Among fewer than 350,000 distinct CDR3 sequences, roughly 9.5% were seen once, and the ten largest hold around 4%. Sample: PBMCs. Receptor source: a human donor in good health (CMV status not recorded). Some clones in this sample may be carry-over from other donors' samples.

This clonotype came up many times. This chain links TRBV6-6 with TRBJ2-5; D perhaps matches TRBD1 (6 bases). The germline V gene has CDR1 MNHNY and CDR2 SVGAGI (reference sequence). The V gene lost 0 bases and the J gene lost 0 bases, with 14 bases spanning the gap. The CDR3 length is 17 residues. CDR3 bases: TGTGCCAGCAGTTACTCTGGGGCAGGGGCGTACCAAGAGACCCAGTACTTC. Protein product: CASSYSGAGAYQETQYF.

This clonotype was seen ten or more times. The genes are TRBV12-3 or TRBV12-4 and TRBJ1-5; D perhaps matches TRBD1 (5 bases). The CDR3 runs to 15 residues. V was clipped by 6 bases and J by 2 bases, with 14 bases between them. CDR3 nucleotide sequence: TGTGCCAGCAGGCAAGGGGAGACGGGCAATCAGCCCCAGCATTTT. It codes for CASRQGETGNQPQHF.

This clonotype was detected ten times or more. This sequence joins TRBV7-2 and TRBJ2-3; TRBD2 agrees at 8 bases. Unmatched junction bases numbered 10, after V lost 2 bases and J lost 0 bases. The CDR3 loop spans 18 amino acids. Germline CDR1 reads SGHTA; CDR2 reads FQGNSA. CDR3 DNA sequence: TGTGCCAGCAGCTTATGGTCGGGAGGGACGGGTAGCACAGATACGCAGTATTTT. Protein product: CASSLWSGGTGSTDTQYF.

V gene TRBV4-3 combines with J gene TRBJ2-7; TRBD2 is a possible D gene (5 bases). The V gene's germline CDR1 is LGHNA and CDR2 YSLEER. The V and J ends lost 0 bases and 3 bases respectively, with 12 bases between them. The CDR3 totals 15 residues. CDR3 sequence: CASSQDWPAGYEQYF. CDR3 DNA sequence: TGCGCCAGCAGCCAAGATTGGCCGGCGGGCTACGAGCAGTACTTC.

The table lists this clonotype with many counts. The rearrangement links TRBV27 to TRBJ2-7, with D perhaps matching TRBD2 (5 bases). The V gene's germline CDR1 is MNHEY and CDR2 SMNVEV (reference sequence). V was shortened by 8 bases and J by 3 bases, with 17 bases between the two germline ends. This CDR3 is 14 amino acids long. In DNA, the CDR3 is TGTGCCAGCTCCGACTATTCCCAAGACTACGAGCAGTACTTC. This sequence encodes CASSDYSQDYEQYF.

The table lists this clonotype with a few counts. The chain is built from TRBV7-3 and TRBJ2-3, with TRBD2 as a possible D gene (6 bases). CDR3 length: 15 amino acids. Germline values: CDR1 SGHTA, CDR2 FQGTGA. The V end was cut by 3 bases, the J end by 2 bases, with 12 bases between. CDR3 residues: CASSFFSGTTDTQYF. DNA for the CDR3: TGTGCCAGCAGCTTCTTTAGCGGAACCACAGATACGCAGTATTTT. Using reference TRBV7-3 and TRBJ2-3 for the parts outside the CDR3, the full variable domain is GAGVSQTPSNKVTEKGKYVELRCDPISGHTALYWYRQSLGQGPEFLIYFQGTGAADDSGLPNDRFFAVRPEGSVSTLKIQRTERGDSAVYLCASSFFSGTTDTQYFGPGTRLTVL.

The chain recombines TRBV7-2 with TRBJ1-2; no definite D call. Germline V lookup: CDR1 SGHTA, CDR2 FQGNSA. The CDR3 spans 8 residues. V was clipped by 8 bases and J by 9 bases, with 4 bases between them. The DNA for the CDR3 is TGTGCCAGCCCCAGCTACACCTTC. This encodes CASPSYTF.

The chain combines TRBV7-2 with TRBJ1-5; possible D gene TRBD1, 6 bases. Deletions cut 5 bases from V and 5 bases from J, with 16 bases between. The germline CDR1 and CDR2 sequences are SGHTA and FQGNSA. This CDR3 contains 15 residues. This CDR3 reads CASSRIQGTHQPQHF. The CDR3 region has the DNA TGTGCCAGCAGCCGGATACAGGGAACTCATCAGCCCCAGCATTTT.

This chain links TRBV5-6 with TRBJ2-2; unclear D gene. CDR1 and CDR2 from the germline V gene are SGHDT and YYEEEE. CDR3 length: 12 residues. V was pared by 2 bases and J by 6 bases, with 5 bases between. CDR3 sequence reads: CASSLWSGELFF. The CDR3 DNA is TGTGCCAGCAGCTTATGGTCCGGGGAGCTGTTTTTT.

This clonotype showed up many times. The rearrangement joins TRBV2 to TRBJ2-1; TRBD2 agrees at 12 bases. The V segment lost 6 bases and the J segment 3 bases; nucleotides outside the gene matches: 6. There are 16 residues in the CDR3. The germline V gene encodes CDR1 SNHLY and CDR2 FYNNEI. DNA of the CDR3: TGTGCCAGCAGGCTAGCGGGAGGGAAGGGCTACAATGAGCAGTTCTTC. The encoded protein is CASRLAGGKGYNEQFF.

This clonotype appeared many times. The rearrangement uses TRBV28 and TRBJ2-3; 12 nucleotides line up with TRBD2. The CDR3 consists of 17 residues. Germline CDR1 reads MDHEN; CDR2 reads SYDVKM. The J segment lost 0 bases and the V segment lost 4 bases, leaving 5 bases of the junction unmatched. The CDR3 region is CASSSDTSGRSTDTQYF. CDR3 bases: TGTGCCAGCAGTTCCGATACTAGCGGGAGGAGCACAGATACGCAGTATTTT. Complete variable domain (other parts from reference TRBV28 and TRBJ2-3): DVKVTQSSRYLVKRTGEKVFLECVQDMDHENMFWYRQDPGLGLRLIYFSYDVKMKEKGDIPEGYSVSREKKERFSLILESASTNQTSMYLCASSSDTSGRSTDTQYFGPGTRLTVL.

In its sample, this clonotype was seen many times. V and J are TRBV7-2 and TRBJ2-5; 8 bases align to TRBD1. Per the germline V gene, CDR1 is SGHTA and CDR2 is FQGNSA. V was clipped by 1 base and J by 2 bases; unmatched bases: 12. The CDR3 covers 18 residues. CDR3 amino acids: CASSLGVSGTGRQETQYF. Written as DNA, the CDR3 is TGTGCCAGCAGCTTAGGGGTTTCGGGGACAGGAAGACAAGAGACCCAGTACTTC.

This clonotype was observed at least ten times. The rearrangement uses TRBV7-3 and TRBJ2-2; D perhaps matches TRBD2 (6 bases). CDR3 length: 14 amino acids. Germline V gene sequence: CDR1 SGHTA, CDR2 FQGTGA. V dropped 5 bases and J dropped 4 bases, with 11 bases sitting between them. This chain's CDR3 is CASSLGGRTGELFF. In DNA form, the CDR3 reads TGTGCCAGCAGCCTCGGGGGACGCACCGGGGAGCTGTTTTTT.

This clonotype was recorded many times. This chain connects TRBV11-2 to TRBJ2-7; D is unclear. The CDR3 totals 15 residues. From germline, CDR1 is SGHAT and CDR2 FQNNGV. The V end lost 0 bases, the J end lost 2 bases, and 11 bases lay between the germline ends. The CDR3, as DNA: TGTGCCAGCAGCTTAGATCTTAGTCAAGCCTACGAGCAGTACTTC. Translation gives CASSLDLSQAYEQYF.

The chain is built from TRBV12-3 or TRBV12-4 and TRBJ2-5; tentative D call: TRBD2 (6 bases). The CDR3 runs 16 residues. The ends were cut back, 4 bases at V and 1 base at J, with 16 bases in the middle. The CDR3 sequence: CASSSKVAESQETQYF. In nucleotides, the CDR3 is TGTGCCAGCAGTTCTAAGGTAGCGGAATCCCAAGAGACCCAGTACTTC.

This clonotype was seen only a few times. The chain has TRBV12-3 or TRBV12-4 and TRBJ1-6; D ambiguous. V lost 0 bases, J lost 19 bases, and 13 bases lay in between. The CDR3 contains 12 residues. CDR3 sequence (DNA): TGTGCCAGCAGTTTAGCAGGACCGCCCCCACACTTT. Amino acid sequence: CASSLAGPPPHF.

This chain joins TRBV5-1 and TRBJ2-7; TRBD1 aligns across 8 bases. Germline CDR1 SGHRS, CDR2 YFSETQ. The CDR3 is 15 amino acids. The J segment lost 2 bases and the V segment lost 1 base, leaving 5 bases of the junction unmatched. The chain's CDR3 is CASSLSQGATYEQYF. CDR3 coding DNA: TGCGCCAGCAGCTTGTCGCAGGGGGCGACCTACGAGCAGTACTTC.

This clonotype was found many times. The CDR3 reads CASSLGAGLQETQYF. The CDR3 DNA is TGTGCCAGCAGCTTAGGGGCAGGACTACAAGAGACCCAGTACTTC. This rearrangement joins TRBV7-2 to TRBJ2-5; D is possibly TRBD2 (6 bases). CDR1 SGHTA and CDR2 FQGNSA come from the germline V gene. Deletions cut 1 base from V and 2 bases from J, with 11 bases between. The CDR3 length is 15 residues.

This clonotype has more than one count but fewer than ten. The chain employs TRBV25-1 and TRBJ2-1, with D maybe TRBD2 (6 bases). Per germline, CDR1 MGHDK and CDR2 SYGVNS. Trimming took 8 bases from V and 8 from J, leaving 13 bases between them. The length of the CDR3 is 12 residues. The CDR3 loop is CASHHGGDEQFF. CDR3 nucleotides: TGTGCCAGCCACCATGGCGGGGATGAGCAGTTCTTC.

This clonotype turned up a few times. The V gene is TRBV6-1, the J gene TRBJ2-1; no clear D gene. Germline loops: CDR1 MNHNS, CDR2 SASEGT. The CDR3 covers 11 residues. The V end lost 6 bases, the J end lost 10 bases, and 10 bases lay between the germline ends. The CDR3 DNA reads TGTGCCAGCAGGGACGGTTTCGAGCAGTTCTTC. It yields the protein CASRDGFEQFF.

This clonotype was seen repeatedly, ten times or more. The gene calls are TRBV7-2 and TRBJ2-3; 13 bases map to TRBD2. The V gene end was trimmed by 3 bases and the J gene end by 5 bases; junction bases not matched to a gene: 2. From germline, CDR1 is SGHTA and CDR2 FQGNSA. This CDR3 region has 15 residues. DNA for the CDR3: TGTGCCAGCAGCTTGGGACTAGCGGGACAAGATACGCAGTATTTT. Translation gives CASSLGLAGQDTQYF.

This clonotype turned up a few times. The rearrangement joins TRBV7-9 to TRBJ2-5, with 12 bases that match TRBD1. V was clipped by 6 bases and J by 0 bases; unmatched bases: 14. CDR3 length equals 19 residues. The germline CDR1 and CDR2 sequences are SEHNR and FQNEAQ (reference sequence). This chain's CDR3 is CASRPAGQGARRYQETQYF. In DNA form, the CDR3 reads TGTGCCAGCAGACCTGCGGGACAGGGGGCTAGGAGGTACCAAGAGACCCAGTACTTC.

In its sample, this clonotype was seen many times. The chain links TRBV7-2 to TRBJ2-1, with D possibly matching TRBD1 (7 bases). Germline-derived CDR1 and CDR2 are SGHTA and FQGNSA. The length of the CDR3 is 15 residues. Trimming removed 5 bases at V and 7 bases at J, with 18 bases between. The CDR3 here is CASSGAGQGGNEQFF. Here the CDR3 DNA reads TGTGCCAGCAGCGGCGCGGGGCAGGGGGGAAATGAGCAGTTCTTC.

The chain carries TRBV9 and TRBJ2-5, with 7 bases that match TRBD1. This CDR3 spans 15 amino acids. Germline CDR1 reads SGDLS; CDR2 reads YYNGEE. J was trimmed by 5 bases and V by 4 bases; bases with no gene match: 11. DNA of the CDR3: TGTGCCAGCAGCCCAGCGCCAGGGGGAGTTGAGACCCAGTACTTC. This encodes CASSPAPGGVETQYF.

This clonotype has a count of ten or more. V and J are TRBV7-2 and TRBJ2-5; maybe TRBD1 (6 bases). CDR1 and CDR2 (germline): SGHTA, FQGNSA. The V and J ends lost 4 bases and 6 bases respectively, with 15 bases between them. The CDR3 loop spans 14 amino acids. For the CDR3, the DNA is TGTGCCAGCAGCTCGGTACAGGGACGGCAGACCCAGTACTTC. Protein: CASSSVQGRQTQYF.

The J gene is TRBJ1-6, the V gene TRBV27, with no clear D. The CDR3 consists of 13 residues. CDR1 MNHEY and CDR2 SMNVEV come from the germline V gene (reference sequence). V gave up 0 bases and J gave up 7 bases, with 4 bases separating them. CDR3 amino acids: CASSLSQNSPLHF. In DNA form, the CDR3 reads TGTGCCAGCAGTTTATCGCAGAATTCACCCCTCCACTTT.

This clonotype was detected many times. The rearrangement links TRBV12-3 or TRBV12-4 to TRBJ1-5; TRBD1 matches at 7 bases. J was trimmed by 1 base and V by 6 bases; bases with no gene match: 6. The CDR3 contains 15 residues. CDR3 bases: TGTGCCAGCAGAGAGACAGGGAGAAGCAATCAGCCCCAGCATTTT. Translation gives CASRETGRSNQPQHF.

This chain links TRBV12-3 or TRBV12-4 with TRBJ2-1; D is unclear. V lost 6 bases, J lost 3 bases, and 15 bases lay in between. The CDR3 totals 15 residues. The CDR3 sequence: CASSVFGHLYNEQFF. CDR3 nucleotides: TGTGCCAGCAGCGTCTTCGGCCACCTCTACAATGAGCAGTTCTTC.

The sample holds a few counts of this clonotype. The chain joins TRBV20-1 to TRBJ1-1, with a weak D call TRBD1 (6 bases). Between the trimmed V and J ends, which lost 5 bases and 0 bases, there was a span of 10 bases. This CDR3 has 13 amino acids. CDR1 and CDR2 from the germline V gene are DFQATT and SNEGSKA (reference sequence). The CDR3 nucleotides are TGCAGTGCTCCCGGGACAATGAACACTGAAGCTTTCTTT. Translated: CSAPGTMNTEAFF.

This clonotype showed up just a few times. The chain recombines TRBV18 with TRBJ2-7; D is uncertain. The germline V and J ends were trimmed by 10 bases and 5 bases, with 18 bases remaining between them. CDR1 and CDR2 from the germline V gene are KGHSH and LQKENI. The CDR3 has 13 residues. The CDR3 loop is CAKSLWAVDEQYF. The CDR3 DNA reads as TGTGCCAAATCCCTGTGGGCAGTCGACGAGCAGTACTTC. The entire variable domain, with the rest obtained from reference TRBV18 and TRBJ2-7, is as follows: NAGVMQNPRHLVRRRGQEARLRCSPMKGHSHVYWYRQLPEEGLKFMVYLQKENIIDESGMPKERFSAEFPKEGPSILRIQQVVRGDSAAYFCAKSLWAVDEQYFGPGTRLTVT.

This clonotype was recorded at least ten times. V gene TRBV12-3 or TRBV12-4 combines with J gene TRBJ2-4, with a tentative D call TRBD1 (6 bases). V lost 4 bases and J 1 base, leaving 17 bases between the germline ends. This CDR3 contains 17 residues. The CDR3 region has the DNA TGTGCCAGCAGTTCGGACACAGGGTGGCTCGCCAAAAACATTCAGTACTTC. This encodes CASSSDTGWLAKNIQYF.